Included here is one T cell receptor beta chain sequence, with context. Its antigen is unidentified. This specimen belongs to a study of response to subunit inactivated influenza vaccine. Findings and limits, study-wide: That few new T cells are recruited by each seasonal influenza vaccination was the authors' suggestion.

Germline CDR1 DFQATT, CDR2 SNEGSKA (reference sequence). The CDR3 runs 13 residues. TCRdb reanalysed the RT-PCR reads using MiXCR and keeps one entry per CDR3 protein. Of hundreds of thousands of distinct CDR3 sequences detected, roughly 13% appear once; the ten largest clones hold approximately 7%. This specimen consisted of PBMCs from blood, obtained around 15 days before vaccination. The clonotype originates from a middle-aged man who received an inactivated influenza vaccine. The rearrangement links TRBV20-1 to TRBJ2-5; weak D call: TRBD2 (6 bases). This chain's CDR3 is CGLRIAVQETQYF. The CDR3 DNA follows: TGCGGCTTGCGGATAGCGGTTCAAGAGACCCAGTACTTC.